This T cell receptor beta chain was observed in a study of blood T cell repertoires in COVID-19 (dated by TCRdb to the early 2020s). Regarding the study in general: The collaborator samples originated in the United States, Italy and Spain and spanned the acute and convalescent phases of COVID-19. The prospective study material was composed of cDNA or gDNA derived from T cells, B-cell-depleted T cells, or PBMCs. The dataset comprised deeply sampled blood TCRbeta repertoires from subjects exposed to, actively infected with, or recovered from COVID-19. The repertoires were made available in a free public database intended to serve as a resource for research on the immune response to SARS-CoV-2. Samples came from the ongoing ImmuneRACE study (first 160 participants) plus 1,254 subjects from 6 global collaborators. The sample metadata nearly always contained a de-identified subject ID, COVID-19 status, age in years and sex. HLA class I and class II types, where available, came from metadata supplied by the sample provider rather than from assay-based typing. The research as a whole found: How much clinical and demographic metadata was included differed by source and by participant, and the metadata was provided uncurated.

Relative to germline, V is missing 4 bases and J is missing 6 bases, with 5 bases of the junction outside any gene match. From its cysteine to its phenylalanine, the CDR3 spans 15 amino acids. Only CDR3 DNA remains: 45 bases, in frame from the first base. As encoded in the germline V gene (reference sequence), CDR1 is SGHKS while CDR2 is YYEKEE. Whole blood was collected in K2EDTA tubes by collaborating institutions according to the institutions' own protocols. For TCRbeta analysis, collaborators shipped samples in one of three forms: frozen whole blood, isolated PBMCs, or DNA extracted from either of those sample types. About this clone: Its recognized antigen is unknown. No quality values exist for individual bases; no much larger clone is one base distant.

The immunoSEQ Assay, a bias-controlled multiplex PCR, was used to amplify TCRbeta CDR3 regions from genomic DNA. On the study's bioinformatics: Nucleated cell counts per sample were estimated from amplification of reference gene primers within the assay. To quantify the absolute abundance of each unique TCRbeta CDR3 rearrangement, sequence reads were collapsed and filtered. For each sample, productive Simpson clonality was calculated as the square root of Simpson's diversity index over productive rearrangements. In TCRdb, the immuneACCESS table is reduced to in-frame sequences with V and J assigned. These tables do not hold every clone; where another copy was compared, an unresolved V gene accounts for under half, and the others remain unexplained. V and J calls and clone size are given by that table; D and trimming were obtained from the DNA. For this sample there are approximately 110,000 clones; roughly 72% appear just once. 5% to 6.5% of the sample is held by the ten biggest clonotypes.

The receptor comes from a man older than 75 with acute or convalescent COVID-19. Rearrangement joined TRBV5-5 to TRBJ2-1, with 12 bases matching TRBD1. Sample: peripheral blood. DNA sequence: TGTGCCAGCAGCCAGGGACAGGGGGCCTTCAATGAGCAGTTCTTC. The resulting protein is CASSQGQGAFNEQFF.